This T cell receptor (beta chain) came from a study of T cells after yellow fever vaccination. Whole-study findings and limits: Abundant bulk-population clonotypes could contaminate the FACS-sorted repertoires. A faster peak, day 5 versus 15, was reached by the weaker secondary response. It was a small share of clonotypes that appeared in both CD4 and CD8 compartments.

From germline, CDR1 is KGHSH and CDR2 LQKENI. Trimming took off 2 bases at V and 0 bases at J, with 10 bases between the two ends. CDR3 size: 15 residues. It was through 5'RACE template switching that TCR cDNA was made, with a universal primer site and UMIs added. One entry per CDR3 protein, called by TCRdb with MiXCR from the 5' RACE reads. Seen here are tens of thousands of distinct CDR3 sequences, less than 3.5% observed once, and the top ten hold approximately 0.89%. The table lists this clonotype with many counts. Sequencing was performed on PBMCs, either bulk or a sorted T-cell subset (CD4+, CD8+, memory, or dextramer-sorted; not recorded which), taken about 49 days after the first yellow fever vaccination. The chain links TRBV18 to TRBJ2-5; no reliable D call. The receptor was derived from a man between 18 and 35 years old who received the YFV17D yellow fever vaccine. The CDR3 coding sequence is TGTGCCAGCTCACCAATTTCCTTATACCAAGAGACCCAGTACTTC. It is translated as CASSPISLYQETQYF.